Each of the 25 T cell receptor beta chains below was sequenced from the same sample in a study of blood T cell repertoires in COVID-19. Assay used: immunoSEQ multiplex PCR; TCRdb lists only in-frame clones, some missing. The table shows some 180,000 clones, with 70% to 80% occurring only once. Sequencing was carried out using peripheral blood. The receptors were sampled from a woman aged 35 to 49 with COVID-19, enrolled during active disease.

This rearrangement joins TRBV28 to TRBJ2-7; D is unclear. CDR3 length: 13 residues. Per germline, CDR1 MDHEN and CDR2 SYDVKM. Trimming cost V 6 bases and J 6 bases, with 15 bases left between them. CDR3 sequence (DNA): TGTGCCAGCAGCGCGACTGAAGTCCCCGAGCAGTACTTC. Translation: CASSATEVPEQYF. Drawing the rest from reference TRBV28 and TRBJ2-7, the complete variable domain is DVKVTQSSRYLVKRTGEKVFLECVQDMDHENMFWYRQDPGLGLRLIYFSYDVKMKEKGDIPEGYSVSREKKERFSLILESASTNQTSMYLCASSATEVPEQYFGPGTRLTVT.

This rearrangement joins TRBV27 to TRBJ1-2; the D gene is possibly TRBD1 (6 bases). Germline V gene lookup returns CDR1 MNHEY and CDR2 SMNVEV (reference sequence). V lost 3 bases and J 8 bases, leaving 16 bases between the germline ends. The CDR3 spans 14 residues. CDR3 protein: CASSFAGEGYGYTF. CDR3 coding DNA: TGTGCCAGCAGTTTCGCAGGGGAGGGTTACGGCTACACCTTC.

The CDR3 nucleotides read TGTGCCAGCAGCTTCCCGGGAAATAATCCCACCACTGAAGCTTTCTTT. It yields the protein CASSFPGNNPTTEAFF. The rearrangement links TRBV11-1 to TRBJ1-1; no firm D call. Deletions cut 3 bases from V and 4 bases from J, with 18 bases between. The germline CDR1 and CDR2 sequences are SGHAT and FQDESV (reference sequence). The CDR3 contains 16 residues.

The chain employs TRBV6-5 and TRBJ2-7; 8 nucleotides match TRBD1. Trimming cost V 6 bases and J 3 bases; bases outside gene matches: 4. The germline V gene encodes CDR1 MNHEY and CDR2 SVGAGI. This CDR3 has 13 amino acids. The CDR3 region is CASRAGTGYEQYF. CDR3 DNA sequence: TGTGCCAGCAGAGCCGGGACAGGCTACGAGCAGTACTTC.

This sequence joins TRBV2 and TRBJ1-2; TRBD1 matches 8 bases. CDR1 and CDR2 (germline): SNHLY, FYNNEI. V lost 1 base to trimming and J lost 8 bases; unmatched junction nucleotides: 6. The CDR3 is made up of 14 amino acids. Here the CDR3 DNA reads TGTGCCAGCAGTGAAGGGACAGGGCTCAGCGGCTACACCTTC. This codes for CASSEGTGLSGYTF.

The V and J genes are TRBV25-1 and TRBJ1-2; 9 bases agree with TRBD1. Germline CDR1 reads MGHDK; CDR2 reads SYGVNS. With 4 bases clipped from V and 8 bases from J, the junction kept 5 bases outside the gene matches. This CDR3 region has 13 residues. In DNA form, the CDR3 reads TGTGCCAGCAGTGCCCGACAGGGGGAAGGCTACACCTTC. Translating it yields CASSARQGEGYTF.

The chain recombines TRBV30 with TRBJ1-2, with 7 bases identical to TRBD1. The V and J ends lost 5 bases and 2 bases, in that order; junction bases with no gene match: 5. Looked up from germline, CDR1 is GTSNPN and CDR2 is SVGIG (reference sequence). CDR3 length: 13 amino acids. The chain's CDR3 is CAWGSQGNYGYTF. In nucleotides, the CDR3 is TGTGCCTGGGGTTCACAGGGGAACTATGGCTACACCTTC.

The CDR3 DNA sequence: TGTGCTAGTGGTTCGACAGGGGAGATGAACACTGAAGCTTTCTTT. Translation gives CASGSTGEMNTEAFF. The chain recombines TRBV12-5 with TRBJ1-1, with 8 bases aligning to TRBD1. V shed 4 bases, J shed 0 bases, and the junction held 4 bases outside the gene matches. The CDR3 sequence is 15 residues long. In germline, CDR1 is LGHNT, CDR2 FRNRAP.

In its sample, this clone was seen a few times. The V gene is TRBV19, the J gene TRBJ1-1; TRBD1 might be the D (6 bases). The CDR3 length is 16 residues. From germline, CDR1 is LNHDA and CDR2 SQIVND (reference sequence). V dropped 3 bases and J dropped 0 bases, with 14 bases sitting between them. DNA for the CDR3: TGTGCCAGTAGTATTTGGGGGGGCTGGCTGAACACTGAAGCTTTCTTT. Protein product: CASSIWGGWLNTEAFF.

The table lists this clone with a count of one. The rearrangement joins TRBV5-4 to TRBJ2-2, with TRBD1 identical over 7 bases. J lost 6 bases, V lost 2 bases, and 7 bases had no gene match. This CDR3 comprises 15 residues. The germline V gene encodes CDR1 SGHNT and CDR2 YYREEE (reference sequence). The CDR3 DNA reads TGTGCCAGCAGCTTAATAGACAGGGTGGCCGGGGAGCTGTTTTTT. Translating gives CASSLIDRVAGELFF.

The rearrangement links TRBV3-1 (or the pseudogene TRBV3-2) to TRBJ2-1; no definite D call. The CDR3 is made up of 16 amino acids. The V gene lost 0 bases and the J gene lost 12 bases, with 21 bases spanning the gap. The germline V gene encodes CDR1 LGHDT and CDR2 YNNKEL (reference sequence). The CDR3 DNA reads TGTGCCAGCAGCCAAGATCGAAACGGGTATGCTGATGGGCAGTTCTTC. This sequence encodes CASSQDRNGYADGQFF.

This clone was seen a few times. The chain carries TRBV2 and TRBJ1-2; TRBD1 matches 9 bases. Germline V gene lookup returns CDR1 SNHLY and CDR2 FYNNEI. This CDR3 is 15 amino acids long. V was clipped by 4 bases and J by 12 bases; unmatched bases: 15. CDR3 sequence reads: CASSVLSGTGSGNTF. The CDR3 DNA follows: TGTGCCAGCAGTGTACTCTCAGGGACAGGGAGCGGCAACACCTTC.

This chain joins TRBV7-6 and TRBJ2-5; D unclear. Germline V gene sequence: CDR1 SGHVS, CDR2 FNYEAQ. The CDR3 has 13 residues. Trimming stripped 3 bases from V and 1 base from J, with 6 bases between. This CDR3 reads CASSFWSQETQYF. CDR3 in DNA: TGTGCCAGCAGCTTTTGGAGCCAAGAGACCCAGTACTTC.

This chain links TRBV5-8 with TRBJ2-3, with D possibly being TRBD1 (6 bases). The V gene's germline CDR1 is SGHTS and CDR2 YDEGEE. V was clipped by 1 base and J by 0 bases, with 9 bases between them. The CDR3 covers 15 residues. This chain's CDR3 is CASSLTGWSTDTQYF. Written as DNA, the CDR3 is TGTGCCAGCAGCTTGACAGGGTGGAGCACAGATACGCAGTATTTT.

The chain employs TRBV24-1 and TRBJ2-3; D is possibly TRBD1 (5 bases). The CDR3 loop spans 14 amino acids. Germline loops: CDR1 KGHDR, CDR2 SFDVKD. V lost 4 bases, J lost 4 bases, and 11 bases lay in between. CDR3 DNA sequence: TGTGCCACCAGTGACCTCAGGGTCCCAGATACGCAGTATTTT. Translation gives CATSDLRVPDTQYF.

V gene TRBV25-1 combines with J gene TRBJ2-3; TRBD2 matches at 8 bases. The CDR3 is made up of 16 amino acids. The V and J ends lost 4 bases and 2 bases, in that order; junction bases with no gene match: 8. CDR1 MGHDK and CDR2 SYGVNS come from the germline V gene. The CDR3 loop reads CASSAGLELYTDTQYF. The CDR3 nucleotides read TGTGCCAGCAGTGCGGGACTAGAGCTTTACACAGATACGCAGTATTTT.

The V gene is TRBV4-3, the J gene TRBJ1-1; tentative D call: TRBD1 (5 bases). The CDR3 consists of 13 residues. The V gene lost 2 bases and the J gene lost 5 bases, with 9 bases spanning the gap. CDR1 LGHNA and CDR2 YSLEER come from the germline V gene. The CDR3 sequence is CASSQQGETEAFF. The CDR3 nucleotides read TGCGCCAGCAGCCAACAGGGCGAGACTGAAGCTTTCTTT.

In its sample, this clone was seen once. The chain recombines TRBV30 with TRBJ2-1; tentative D call: TRBD1 (5 bases). Germline loops: CDR1 GTSNPN, CDR2 SVGIG (reference sequence). The V end lost 5 bases, the J end lost 6 bases, and 17 bases lay between the germline ends. The CDR3 is made up of 14 amino acids. CDR3 coding DNA: TGTGCCTGGGGGGCGGCCATTGTATCCAATGAGCAGTTCTTC. Translating it yields CAWGAAIVSNEQFF.

The genes are TRBV7-2 and TRBJ1-1; D is uncertain. The germline CDR1 and CDR2 sequences are SGHTA and FQGNSA. CDR3 size: 11 residues. Between the trimmed V and J ends, which lost 2 bases and 7 bases, there was a span of 5 bases. As DNA, the CDR3 is TGTGCCAGCAGCTTATTAGATGAAGCTTTCTTT. Protein: CASSLLDEAFF.

The chain uses TRBV7-8 and TRBJ2-7, with D perhaps TRBD2 (8 bases). The CDR3 is 18 amino acids. V dropped 4 bases and J dropped 2 bases, with 24 bases sitting between them. CDR1 SGHVS and CDR2 FQNEAQ come from the germline V gene. Written as DNA, the CDR3 is TGTGCCAGCAGCTCCAGGGGGAGTACAGCGGGAGCCCCCTACGAGCAGTACTTC. It encodes CASSSRGSTAGAPYEQYF.

The V call is TRBV7-8, the J call TRBJ2-7; 12 positions match TRBD2. Germline V CDR1 and CDR2: SGHVS, FQNEAQ. The length of the CDR3 is 20 residues. Germline trimming cut 5 bases from V and 3 bases from J; bases unmatched to any gene: 20. CDR3 region: CASSPRGGGLAGSRFYEQYF. For the CDR3, the DNA is TGTGCCAGCAGCCCGAGGGGGGGAGGACTAGCGGGAAGTCGGTTCTACGAGCAGTACTTC. Full variable domain (outside the CDR3, taken from reference TRBV7-8 and TRBJ2-7): GAGVSQSPRYKVAKRGQDVALRCDPISGHVSLFWYQQALGQGPEFLTYFQNEAQLDKSGLPSDRFFAERPEGSVSTLKIQRTQQEDSAVYLCASSPRGGGLAGSRFYEQYFGPGTRLTVT.

The V and J genes are TRBV7-9 and TRBJ2-1; TRBD2 is a possible D gene (7 bases). The CDR3 has 15 residues. V lost 1 base and J 10 bases, leaving 17 bases between the germline ends. Germline CDR1 and CDR2: SEHNR and FQNEAQ (reference sequence). CDR3 nucleotide sequence: TGTGCCAGCAGCTTAGTGAGCTGGGGCGGGGGCGAGCAGTTCTTC. This translates into CASSLVSWGGGEQFF.

The rearrangement joins TRBV9 to TRBJ1-2; 8 bases align to TRBD1. The CDR3 sequence is 16 residues long. CDR1 SGDLS and CDR2 YYNGEE come from the germline V gene. With V trimmed by 0 bases and J by 2 bases, 6 bases remained unmatched. The CDR3 loop reads CASSVEGTGRNYGYTF. The CDR3 DNA reads as TGTGCCAGCAGCGTAGAGGGGACAGGTCGAAACTATGGCTACACCTTC.

This rearrangement joins TRBV28 to TRBJ1-5; D gene ambiguous. The germline gives CDR1 MDHEN, CDR2 SYDVKM. The CDR3 totals 13 residues. The V end was cut by 5 bases, the J end by 5 bases, with 10 bases between. The CDR3 DNA reads as TGTGCCAGCAGTATCGGGGTGTATCAGCCCCAGCATTTT. Protein sequence: CASSIGVYQPQHF.

This rearrangement joins TRBV3-1 (or the pseudogene TRBV3-2) to TRBJ1-1; 7 bases fit TRBD1. The CDR3 extends over 13 amino acids. Germline lookup yields CDR1 LGHDT and CDR2 YNNKEL (reference sequence). Unmatched junction bases numbered 5, after V lost 4 bases and J lost 6 bases. This CDR3 reads CASSPTGFAEAFF. As DNA, the CDR3 is TGTGCCAGCAGCCCGACAGGGTTTGCTGAAGCTTTCTTT.